The 2 T cell receptor beta chains below were found in one sample sequenced in a study of human T cells and chemical hapten exposure. Time point reported: pre-sensitization, week 0. Treatment of the sample: therapeutic diphenylcyclopropenone sensitization with weekly scalp DPC. One entry per CDR3 protein results from TCRdb running MiXCR on the RACE reads. Here the sample spans more than 75,000 distinct CDR3 sequences, 9.6% being singletons. This specimen consisted of whole blood, obtained in connection with sensitization to the hapten diphenylcyclopropenone (DPC). The receptors derive from a middle-aged woman with alopecia areata. Some clones in this sample may be carry-over from other donors' samples.

Only a few counts were recorded for this clonotype. The chain has TRBV18 and TRBJ2-5; the D gene is possibly TRBD1 (6 bases). Per the germline V gene, CDR1 is KGHSH and CDR2 is LQKENI. V was shortened by 0 bases and J by 4 bases, with 9 bases between the two germline ends. This CDR3 region has 14 residues. The CDR3: CASSPPMGAETQYF. In nucleotides, the CDR3 is TGTGCCAGCTCACCACCGATGGGGGCAGAGACCCAGTACTTC.

This chain joins TRBV3-1 and TRBJ2-6; 7 bases line up with TRBD1. With 2 bases clipped from V and 4 bases from J, the junction kept 5 bases outside the gene matches. CDR1 is LGHDT and CDR2 is YNNKEL in the germline V gene (reference sequence). The CDR3 spans 16 residues. The chain's CDR3 is CASSQFTGAGANVLTF. CDR3 sequence (DNA): TGTGCCAGCAGCCAATTCACAGGGGCCGGGGCCAACGTCCTGACTTTC.